These 17 T cell receptor beta chains were all obtained from the same sample, sequenced in a study of blood T cell repertoires in COVID-19. Method: immunoSEQ multiplex PCR; TCRdb's copy keeps in-frame clones and lacks some. Of roughly 290,000 clones listed, 75% to 90% are singletons. The sequencing sample was made of peripheral blood. The receptor set was obtained from a woman aged 25-40 years who had recovered from COVID-19.

This clone was seen just once. Other nucleotide sequences from this sample produce the same CDR3. This sequence joins TRBV5-4 and TRBJ1-3, with D uncertain. Germline loops: CDR1 SGHNT, CDR2 YYREEE (reference sequence). The V end was cut by 0 bases, the J end by 1 base, with 5 bases between. CDR3 length: 14 residues. CDR3 sequence reads: CASSLGGSGNTIYF. The CDR3 DNA follows: TGTGCCAGCAGCTTGGGAGGGTCTGGAAACACCATATATTTT. The whole variable domain, remainder taken from reference TRBV5-4 and TRBJ1-3, is ETGVTQSPTHLIKTRGQQVTLRCSSQSGHNTVSWYQQALGQGPQFIFQYYREEENGRGNFPPRFSGLQFPNYSSELNVNALELDDSALYLCASSLGGSGNTIYFGEGSWLTVV.

The genes are TRBV7-2 and TRBJ2-3; 10 positions match TRBD2. V shed 1 base and J 2 bases; nucleotides not matched to a gene: 6. The germline V gene encodes CDR1 SGHTA and CDR2 FQGNSA. CDR3 size: 17 residues. The CDR3 sequence: CASSLGVLAGITDTQYF. The CDR3, as DNA: TGTGCCAGCAGCTTAGGTGTACTAGCGGGAATCACAGATACGCAGTATTTT.

The chain couples TRBV27 to TRBJ1-3; 10 nucleotides match TRBD1. The germline gives CDR1 MNHEY, CDR2 SMNVEV (reference sequence). V was pared by 6 bases and J by 0 bases, with 11 bases of the junction left unmatched. The CDR3 is made up of 18 amino acids. The CDR3 region has the DNA TGTGCCAGCAGCCCCCGGGACAGGGGACTCATCTCTGGAAACACCATATATTTT. Translating gives CASSPRDRGLISGNTIYF.

The chain carries TRBV10-2 and TRBJ2-5, with 11 bases lining up with TRBD2. Germline V gene data show CDR1 as WSHSY and CDR2 as SAAADI. V lost 10 bases to trimming and J lost 5 bases; unmatched junction nucleotides: 12. CDR3 length: 15 residues. The CDR3 loop reads CANKVAGGPQETQYF. As DNA, the CDR3 is TGCGCCAACAAGGTAGCGGGGGGGCCCCAGGAGACCCAGTACTTC.

Of note for this clone: The junction departs from the called germline gene at one end, perhaps through a read error. The chain has TRBV12-3 or TRBV12-4 and TRBJ1-2; D gene uncertain. The CDR3 loop spans 11 amino acids. CDR3 coding DNA: TGTGCCAGCAGCCGTTGGGCAGGTCCGGCCTTC. This codes for CASSRWAGPAF.

The chain uses TRBV30 and TRBJ2-2; D gene ambiguous. V shed 4 bases and J shed 8 bases, with 8 bases lying between them. CDR1 and CDR2 (germline): GTSNPN, SVGIG (reference sequence). This CDR3 comprises 11 residues. For the CDR3, the DNA is TGTGCCTGGAACCGGGTGGGGGAGCTGTTTTTT. Its protein is CAWNRVGELFF.

J is TRBJ2-7 and V is TRBV18; possibly TRBD2 for D (5 bases). Trimming cost V 8 bases and J 0 bases, with 17 bases left between them. This CDR3 is built from 15 residues. The germline gives CDR1 KGHSH, CDR2 LQKENI. The CDR3 region is CASQLTGTNSYEQYF. In DNA, the CDR3 is TGTGCCAGCCAACTGACGGGAACGAACTCCTACGAGCAGTACTTC.

The chain uses TRBV11-2 and TRBJ2-5; 14 positions agree with TRBD2. The ends lost 6 bases at V and 5 bases at J; junction bases unmatched: 5. Per germline, CDR1 SGHAT and CDR2 FQNNGV. This CDR3 comprises 15 residues. DNA of the CDR3: TGTGCCAGCAGGACTAGCGGGGGGGTGTGGGAGACCCAGTACTTC. Its protein product is CASRTSGGVWETQYF.

The chain couples TRBV9 to TRBJ1-2; D is uncertain. The germline gives CDR1 SGDLS, CDR2 YYNGEE. The CDR3 contains 16 residues. V dropped 0 bases and J dropped 4 bases, with 16 bases sitting between them. The CDR3 region is CASSVVSGDIVYGYTF. DNA of the CDR3: TGTGCCAGCAGCGTAGTGAGCGGAGACATTGTCTATGGCTACACCTTC.

The chain couples TRBV7-9 to TRBJ2-1, with TRBD1 as a possible D gene (5 bases). V shed 7 bases and J shed 2 bases, with 12 bases lying between them. Per the germline V gene, CDR1 is SEHNR and CDR2 is FQNEAQ (reference sequence). This CDR3 comprises 14 residues. The CDR3: CASTGRAAYNEQFF. The CDR3, as DNA: TGTGCCAGCACCGGCAGGGCCGCCTACAATGAGCAGTTCTTC.

The CDR3 DNA sequence: TGTGCCAGCAGCTGGGGGGCTAGCGGGAGTAATGAGCAGTTCTTC. Amino acids: CASSWGASGSNEQFF. The genes are TRBV27 and TRBJ2-1, with 10 bases fitting TRBD2. This CDR3 region has 15 residues. V dropped 6 bases and J dropped 7; count of bases not matched to a gene: 9. The germline V gene encodes CDR1 MNHEY and CDR2 SMNVEV (reference sequence).

The V and J genes are TRBV7-9 and TRBJ2-7; 11 bases line up with TRBD2. CDR3 length: 15 amino acids. V trimming: 6 bases; J trimming: 0 bases; junction bases outside the gene matches: 4. Germline V gene sequence: CDR1 SEHNR, CDR2 FQNEAQ (reference sequence). This CDR3 reads CASRPGTSGSYEQYF. DNA of the CDR3: TGTGCCAGCAGGCCCGGGACTAGCGGCTCCTACGAGCAGTACTTC.

This chain joins TRBV30 and TRBJ2-7; TRBD2 might be the D (5 bases). With 1 base removed from V and 9 bases from J, the gap between germline ends came to 10 bases. Germline V gives CDR1 GTSNPN, CDR2 SVGIG (reference sequence). The length of the CDR3 is 11 residues. CDR3 sequence (DNA): TGTGCCTGGAGTGCTGAGGGTGGGCAGTACTTC. Protein: CAWSAEGGQYF.

Remarks on this clone: At the DNA level, this CDR3 is encoded by other sequences in the same sample as well. DNA of the CDR3: TGTGCCAGCAGCCTCACCGGGACAGGCTACAATGAGCAGTTCTTC. Its translation is CASSLTGTGYNEQFF. This rearrangement joins TRBV3-1 (or the pseudogene TRBV3-2) to TRBJ2-1; 8 bases fit TRBD1. Trimming took 4 bases from V and 3 from J; bases not matched to a gene: 5. CDR3 size: 15 residues. CDR1 is LGHDT and CDR2 is YNNKEL in the germline V gene (reference sequence).

The chain links TRBV6-5 to TRBJ1-1; TRBD1 matches at 7 bases. V trimming: 4 bases; J trimming: 4 bases; junction bases outside the gene matches: 3. CDR1 and CDR2 from the germline V gene are MNHEY and SVGAGI. CDR3 length equals 13 residues. In nucleotides, the CDR3 is TGTGCCAGCAGTTTTCAGGGGGGCACTGAAGCTTTCTTT. Translation gives CASSFQGGTEAFF.

The chain recombines TRBV9 with TRBJ2-7; 7 bases line up with TRBD2. The germline CDR1 and CDR2 sequences are SGDLS and YYNGEE. This CDR3 is 14 amino acids long. V lost 2 bases, J lost 6 bases, and 8 bases stayed unmatched. CDR3 sequence: CASSVVPSGGEQYF. The CDR3 DNA reads TGTGCCAGCAGCGTCGTGCCCTCGGGGGGCGAGCAGTACTTC.

This clone was detected only a few times. The rearrangement links TRBV6-1 to TRBJ1-6; 11 bases agree with TRBD1. Germline assignment: CDR1 MNHNS and CDR2 SASEGT. The CDR3 totals 15 residues. Trimming at V came to 0 bases and at J to 10 bases, leaving 2 bases not matched to a gene. CDR3 region: CASSEAGTGGSPLHF. CDR3 in DNA: TGTGCCAGCAGTGAAGCCGGGACAGGGGGGTCACCCCTCCACTTT.